These T cell receptor beta chains were read from a single sample in a study of cytomegalovirus exposure and HLA in healthy donors. Sequencing used immunoSEQ multiplex PCR; TCRdb keeps in-frame clones, though not all of them. Here the sample spans 220,000 or so clones, around 80% being singletons. Sample: PBMCs. The receptors were gathered from a woman aged 25 to 45 in good health and CMV-seropositive. The conserved cysteine and the conserved F or W are not part of the CDR3 here. D genes are given only for firm matches.

>TRBD2|TRBV27|TRBJ2-1|14
ASSPQGTSGNNEQF
>.|TRBV25-1|TRBJ2-6|15
ASSEYGPGRGANVLT
>.|TRBV6-5|TRBJ1-2|14
ASSYSAVAQGRSYT
>.|TRBV7-9|TRBJ1-1|10
ASSLPPREAF
>.|TRBV4-1|TRBJ2-7|13
ASSQERQWAGEQY
>.|TRBV27|TRBJ2-7|11
ASSSERTYEQY
>.|TRBV29-1|TRBJ1-2|11
SAVREANYGYT
>.|TRBV6-5|TRBJ2-3|11
ASNPHGTDTQY
>.|TRBV30|TRBJ2-1|9
AWGPVVEQF
>TRBD1|TRBV5-4|TRBJ1-2|13
ASSLGGGAAAGYT
>TRBD1|TRBV12-5|TRBJ1-5|17
ASGLVQDGTAYSNQPQH
>.|TRBV5-1|TRBJ1-4|13
ASSRSGPPEEKLF
>.|TRBV27|TRBJ2-1|12
ATGLGVPYSEQF
>.|TRBV18|TRBJ2-7|12
ASSFSGHSYEQY
>TRBD2|TRBV5-1|TRBJ2-7|12
ASSLGTGGDEQY
>.|TRBV10-1|TRBJ1-2|11
ASSSGMDYGYT
>TRBD1|TRBV6-5|TRBJ2-7|11
ASTRDRTSEQY
>TRBD1|TRBV11-1|TRBJ2-7|12
ASSSGGDPYEQY
>.|TRBV30|TRBJ2-2|11
AWSGFRAGELF
>.|TRBV9|TRBJ1-1|11
ASSVGSNTEAF
>TRBD1|TRBV25-1|TRBJ1-1|10
ASGQGGTEAF
>TRBD2|TRBV11-3|TRBJ2-1|12
ASRLAGAGNEQF
>TRBD2|TRBV27|TRBJ2-5|11
ASSPWGGETQY
>.|TRBV14|TRBJ1-1|10
ASSRDYTEAF
>.|TRBV19|TRBJ1-3|11
TGHLQGRNTIY
>.|TRBV27|TRBJ2-1|12
ASSSRGSYNEQF